Listed here are 22 T cell receptor beta chains from one sample, sequenced in a study of blood T cell repertoires in COVID-19. Generated by immunoSEQ multiplex PCR, the TCRdb table keeps only in-frame clones and is missing some. The sample has roughly 64,000 clones, approximately 84% seen once. Source material: peripheral blood. These receptors all come from a man between 45 and 60 years old with active COVID-19.

V gene TRBV5-4 combines with J gene TRBJ2-5; the D gene is possibly TRBD2 (6 bases). The CDR3 runs to 15 residues. The V end lost 0 bases, the J end lost 4 bases, and 13 bases lay between the germline ends. CDR1 and CDR2 (germline): SGHNT, YYREEE (reference sequence). CDR3 in DNA: TGTGCCAGCAGCTTGGCCGTTGGGGGAGGAGAGACCCAGTACTTC. Residues: CASSLAVGGGETQYF.

The chain combines TRBV5-5 with TRBJ1-1, with a possible D match to TRBD1 (5 bases). From germline, CDR1 is SGHKS and CDR2 YYEKEE (reference sequence). Trimming took off 1 base at V and 4 bases at J, with 11 bases between the two ends. The CDR3 has 14 residues. The CDR3, as DNA: TGTGCCAGCAGCTTGATGAACCAGGGCACTGAAGCTTTCTTT. Protein sequence: CASSLMNQGTEAFF.

This clone appeared a single time. This rearrangement joins TRBV25-1 to TRBJ2-7; no firm D call. Between the trimmed V and J ends, which lost 1 base and 3 bases, there was a span of 7 bases. Germline assignment: CDR1 MGHDK and CDR2 SYGVNS. CDR3 length: 13 residues. CDR3 sequence reads: CASSESTDYEQYF. The CDR3 DNA is TGTGCCAGCAGTGAATCTACAGACTACGAGCAGTACTTC.

This rearrangement joins TRBV24-1 to TRBJ2-1; D perhaps matches TRBD1 (6 bases). The CDR3 has 16 amino acids. V was cut by 2 bases and J by 6 bases, with 16 bases left in between. Germline loops: CDR1 KGHDR, CDR2 SFDVKD. CDR3 in amino acids: CATSDWGNRVGNEQFF. The CDR3 bases are TGTGCCACCAGTGATTGGGGGAACAGGGTGGGCAATGAGCAGTTCTTC.

The V and J genes are TRBV29-1 and TRBJ2-5; D is unclear. CDR1 and CDR2 from the germline V gene are SQVTM and ANQGSEA. Between the trimmed V and J ends, which lost 5 bases and 1 base, there was a span of 14 bases. This CDR3 is 14 amino acids long. The CDR3, as DNA: TGCAGCGTTCAACCACGAGAGGCCCAAGAGACCCAGTACTTC. Its translation is CSVQPREAQETQYF.

The chain is built from TRBV27 and TRBJ2-1; 12 nucleotides align to TRBD1. The J segment lost 5 bases and the V segment lost 4 bases, leaving 6 bases of the junction unmatched. Per germline, CDR1 MNHEY and CDR2 SMNVEV (reference sequence). There are 16 residues in the CDR3. The CDR3 region has the DNA TGTGCCAGCAGTTGGCCGGGACAGGGGGCAAACAATGAGCAGTTCTTC. Translating gives CASSWPGQGANNEQFF.

V usage is TRBV5-4 and J usage is TRBJ2-5, with D possibly matching TRBD1 (6 bases). The CDR3 runs to 14 residues. Germline assignment: CDR1 SGHNT and CDR2 YYREEE (reference sequence). The V end was cut by 1 base, the J end by 4 bases, with 11 bases between. The CDR3 nucleotides read TGTGCCAGCAGCTTGCATGGGGGCGCAGAGACCCAGTACTTC. Encoded protein: CASSLHGGAETQYF.

This clone was seen a few times. In DNA, the CDR3 is TGTGCCAGCAGTTACTCGGATACGGGGGAGCAGTACTTC. Its protein is CASSYSDTGEQYF. The chain has TRBV6-2 or TRBV6-3 and TRBJ2-7; possibly TRBD2 for D (5 bases). The length of the CDR3 is 13 residues. The ends were cut back, 0 bases at V and 7 bases at J, with 10 bases in the middle. Germline assignment: CDR1 MNHEY and CDR2 SVGEGT.

The chain is built from TRBV9 and TRBJ2-7, with D tentatively TRBD1 (5 bases). Deletions cut 3 bases from V and 6 bases from J, with 16 bases between. Germline V CDR1 and CDR2: SGDLS, YYNGEE. The CDR3 covers 14 residues. CDR3 nucleotide sequence: TGTGCCAGCAGCGCCAACATCAATCAGGGCGAGCAGTACTTC. Its protein product is CASSANINQGEQYF.

This clone was seen a few times. V and J are TRBV7-9 and TRBJ1-5; 10 bases agree with TRBD1. J was trimmed by 5 bases and V by 4 bases; bases with no gene match: 8. Germline CDR1 and CDR2: SEHNR and FQNEAQ (reference sequence). The CDR3 is 16 amino acids. The CDR3 region has the DNA TGTGCCAGCAGCTCCGGGGGGACAGGGGAGTATCAGCCCCAGCATTTT. This encodes CASSSGGTGEYQPQHF.

The count of this clone is one. V is TRBV6-5 and J is TRBJ1-5, with a possible D match to TRBD1 (5 bases). Trimming took 6 bases from V and 1 from J, leaving 10 bases between them. The CDR3 covers 14 residues. CDR1 is MNHEY, CDR2 SVGAGI, per germline. DNA of the CDR3: TGTGCCAGCAGGTGGGGGGGAAGCAATCAGCCCCAGCATTTT. This codes for CASRWGGSNQPQHF.

This chain links TRBV7-9 with TRBJ1-1, with D maybe TRBD1 (6 bases). The CDR3 is 15 residues long. Germline values: CDR1 SEHNR, CDR2 FQNEAQ (reference sequence). Trimming pared 4 bases from V and 1 base from J, leaving 13 bases between. The CDR3 sequence is CASSSRDTSNTEAFF. The CDR3 region has the DNA TGTGCCAGCAGCTCCCGGGACACCTCGAACACTGAAGCTTTCTTT.

The rearrangement joins TRBV29-1 to TRBJ2-5; 8 bases align to TRBD1. The CDR3 runs 15 residues. The V gene's germline CDR1 is SQVTM and CDR2 ANQGSEA. The V gene end was trimmed by 3 bases and the J gene end by 4 bases; junction bases not matched to a gene: 10. CDR3 loop: CSVEATGEKGETQYF. The CDR3 DNA follows: TGCAGCGTTGAGGCGACAGGGGAGAAGGGAGAGACCCAGTACTTC.

This clone was counted many times. The V and J genes are TRBV7-9 and TRBJ1-2; 10 positions agree with TRBD1. Germline-derived CDR1 and CDR2 are SEHNR and FQNEAQ (reference sequence). This CDR3 comprises 15 residues. Germline trimming cut 3 bases from V and 5 bases from J; bases unmatched to any gene: 6. CDR3 sequence (DNA): TGTGCCAGCAGCTTGTGGGGGACAGGGGTGTATGGCTACACCTTC. Translation gives CASSLWGTGVYGYTF. Variable domain in full (rest from reference TRBV7-9 and TRBJ1-2): DTGVSQNPRHKITKRGQNVTFRCDPISEHNRLYWYRQTLGQGPEFLTYFQNEAQLEKSRLLSDRFSAERPKGSFSTLEIQRTEQGDSAMYLCASSLWGTGVYGYTFGSGTRLTVV.

The chain uses TRBV5-4 and TRBJ2-3, with D tentatively TRBD1 (6 bases). This CDR3 contains 19 residues. Germline V gives CDR1 SGHNT, CDR2 YYREEE (reference sequence). Trimming removed 0 bases at V and 1 base at J, with 21 bases between. The CDR3: CASSLGVGGNVLGTDTQYF. CDR3 DNA sequence: TGTGCCAGCAGCTTGGGGGTAGGGGGTAATGTTTTGGGCACAGATACGCAGTATTTT.

This sequence joins TRBV6-2 or TRBV6-3 and TRBJ1-5; D may be TRBD1 (6 bases). The CDR3 consists of 14 residues. CDR1 and CDR2 (germline): MNHEY, SVGEGT. V lost 2 bases to trimming and J lost 8 bases, with 13 bases between them. DNA of the CDR3: TGTGCCAGCAGTTACCACAGGGTCAAGGAGCCCCAGCATTTT. Its translation is CASSYHRVKEPQHF.

The V call is TRBV15, the J call TRBJ2-3; 10 bases map to TRBD2. With 6 bases clipped from V and 1 base from J, the junction kept 4 bases outside the gene matches. The CDR3 is made up of 15 amino acids. The germline V gene has CDR1 LNHNV and CDR2 YYDKDF (reference sequence). The CDR3 DNA follows: TGTGCCACCAGTGCCGGGACTAGCGGCACAGATACGCAGTATTTT. Its protein is CATSAGTSGTDTQYF.

The J gene is TRBJ2-7, the V gene TRBV4-1; a weak D match, TRBD1 (6 bases). CDR1 MGHRA and CDR2 YSYEKL come from the germline V gene. This CDR3 has 17 amino acids. Deletions cut 4 bases from V and 1 base from J, with 20 bases between. The CDR3 DNA reads as TGCGCCAGCAGCCGCGAAACATCCGGGACAAAGTCCTACGAGCAGTACTTC. Its protein product is CASSRETSGTKSYEQYF.

The chain is built from TRBV9 and TRBJ1-2, with 8 bases fitting TRBD1. With V trimmed by 2 bases and J by 7 bases, 7 bases remained unmatched. In germline, CDR1 is SGDLS, CDR2 YYNGEE. This CDR3 has 14 residues. As DNA, the CDR3 is TGTGCCAGCAGCGTCTCCGAGACAGGGGTTGGCTACACCTTC. Protein product: CASSVSETGVGYTF.

The V gene is TRBV28, the J gene TRBJ2-1; unclear D gene. Trimming cost V 5 bases and J 5 bases, with 4 bases left between them. CDR3 length: 11 amino acids. Per the germline V gene, CDR1 is MDHEN and CDR2 is SYDVKM. The CDR3 loop reads CASSPDNEQFF. In DNA form, the CDR3 reads TGTGCCAGCAGTCCAGACAATGAGCAGTTCTTC. The full variable domain, its missing parts supplied by reference TRBV28 and TRBJ2-1, is DVKVTQSSRYLVKRTGEKVFLECVQDMDHENMFWYRQDPGLGLRLIYFSYDVKMKEKGDIPEGYSVSREKKERFSLILESASTNQTSMYLCASSPDNEQFFGPGTRLTVL.

The chain uses TRBV3-1 (or the pseudogene TRBV3-2) and TRBJ2-3, with TRBD2 as a possible D gene (6 bases). Germline values: CDR1 LGHDT, CDR2 YNNKEL (reference sequence). The CDR3 extends over 14 amino acids. Between the trimmed V and J ends, which lost 1 base and 6 bases, there was a span of 11 bases. Here the CDR3 DNA reads TGTGCCAGCAGCCAAGGAGCGGGCCCCGATACGCAGTATTTT. It codes for CASSQGAGPDTQYF.

The chain uses TRBV7-9 and TRBJ2-3, with 8 positions matching TRBD2. The V gene's germline CDR1 is SEHNR and CDR2 FQNEAQ (reference sequence). V lost 7 bases, J lost 3 bases, and 9 bases stayed unmatched. The CDR3 extends over 15 amino acids. The DNA for the CDR3 is TGTGCCAGCAAGCGGGTAGCGGGGAGAACAGATACGCAGTATTTT. It translates to CASKRVAGRTDTQYF.